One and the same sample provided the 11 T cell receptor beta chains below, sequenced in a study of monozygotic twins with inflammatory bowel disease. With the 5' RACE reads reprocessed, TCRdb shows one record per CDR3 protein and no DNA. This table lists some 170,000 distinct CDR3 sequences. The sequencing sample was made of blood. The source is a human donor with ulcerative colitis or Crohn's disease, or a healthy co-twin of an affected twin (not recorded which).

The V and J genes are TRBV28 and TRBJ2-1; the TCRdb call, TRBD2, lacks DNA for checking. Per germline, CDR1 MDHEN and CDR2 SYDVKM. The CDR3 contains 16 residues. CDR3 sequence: CASTLGRVRLYNEQFF. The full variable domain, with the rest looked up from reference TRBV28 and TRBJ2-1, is DVKVTQSSRYLVKRTGEKVFLECVQDMDHENMFWYRQDPGLGLRLIYFSYDVKMKEKGDIPEGYSVSREKKERFSLILESASTNQTSMYLCASTLGRVRLYNEQFFGPGTRLTVL.

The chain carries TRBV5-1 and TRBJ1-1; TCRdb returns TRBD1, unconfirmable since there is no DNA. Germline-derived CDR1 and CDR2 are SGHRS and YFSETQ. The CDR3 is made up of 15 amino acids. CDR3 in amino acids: CASSWETGRNTEAFF.

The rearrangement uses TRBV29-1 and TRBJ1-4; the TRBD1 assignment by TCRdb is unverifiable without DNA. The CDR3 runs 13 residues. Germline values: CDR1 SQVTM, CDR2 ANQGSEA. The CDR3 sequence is CSVAARGTEKLFF.

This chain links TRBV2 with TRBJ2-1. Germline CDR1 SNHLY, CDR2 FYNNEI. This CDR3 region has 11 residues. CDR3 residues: CASTTDREQFF.

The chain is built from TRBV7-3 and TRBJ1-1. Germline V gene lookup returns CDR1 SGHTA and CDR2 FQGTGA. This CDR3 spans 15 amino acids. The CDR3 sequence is CASSSSGFGDTEAFF. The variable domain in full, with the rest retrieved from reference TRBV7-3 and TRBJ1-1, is GAGVSQTPSNKVTEKGKYVELRCDPISGHTALYWYRQSLGQGPEFLIYFQGTGAADDSGLPNDRFFAVRPEGSVSTLKIQRTERGDSAVYLCASSSSGFGDTEAFFGQGTRLTVV.

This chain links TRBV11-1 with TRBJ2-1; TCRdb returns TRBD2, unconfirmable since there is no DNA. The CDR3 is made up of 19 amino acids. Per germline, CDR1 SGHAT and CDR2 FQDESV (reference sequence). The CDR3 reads CASSLTGTSGVKTYNEQFF.

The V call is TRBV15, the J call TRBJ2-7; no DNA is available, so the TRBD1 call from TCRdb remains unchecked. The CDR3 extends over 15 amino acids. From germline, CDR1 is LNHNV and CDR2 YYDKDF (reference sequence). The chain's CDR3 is CATSRDLAGVGEQYF.

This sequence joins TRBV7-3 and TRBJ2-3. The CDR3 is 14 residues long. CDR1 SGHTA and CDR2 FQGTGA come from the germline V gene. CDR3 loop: CASSLIGRADTQYF. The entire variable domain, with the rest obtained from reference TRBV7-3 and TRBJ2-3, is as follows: GAGVSQTPSNKVTEKGKYVELRCDPISGHTALYWYRQSLGQGPEFLIYFQGTGAADDSGLPNDRFFAVRPEGSVSTLKIQRTERGDSAVYLCASSLIGRADTQYFGPGTRLTVL.

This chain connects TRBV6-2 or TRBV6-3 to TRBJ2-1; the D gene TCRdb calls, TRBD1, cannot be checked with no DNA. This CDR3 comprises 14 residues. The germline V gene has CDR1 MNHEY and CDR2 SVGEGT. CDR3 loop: CASSYLDSSNEQFF.

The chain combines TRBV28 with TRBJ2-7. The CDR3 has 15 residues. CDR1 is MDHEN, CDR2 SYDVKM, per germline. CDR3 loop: CASSRYHTGYYEQYF. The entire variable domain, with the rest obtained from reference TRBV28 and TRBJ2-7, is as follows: DVKVTQSSRYLVKRTGEKVFLECVQDMDHENMFWYRQDPGLGLRLIYFSYDVKMKEKGDIPEGYSVSREKKERFSLILESASTNQTSMYLCASSRYHTGYYEQYFGPGTRLTVT.

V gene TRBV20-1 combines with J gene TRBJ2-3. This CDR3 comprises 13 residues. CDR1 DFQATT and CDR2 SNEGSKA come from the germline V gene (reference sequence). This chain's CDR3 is CSASPTRFNTQYF.